This entry lists 6 T cell receptor beta chains sequenced from one sample in a study of shared clonotypes between healthy human individuals. Profiling relied on immunoSEQ multiplex PCR, and the TCRdb table lists in-frame clones only, not all of them. The repertoire holds 2 million to 2.5 million clones, with about 92% as singletons. The sequenced sample was naive CD4+ T cells from PBMCs. The subset is: CD45RA+ positively selected. The receptors here all came from a man younger than 30 in good health. Some clones in this sample may be carry-over from other donors' samples.

The chain links TRBV11-1 to TRBJ2-2; 7 positions match TRBD2. J lost 4 bases, V lost 4 bases, and 9 bases had no gene match. The CDR3 extends over 16 amino acids. Germline-derived CDR1 and CDR2 are SGHAT and FQDESV (reference sequence). CDR3 protein: CASSSRTRRATGELFF. Written as DNA, the CDR3 is TGTGCCAGCAGCTCCCGGACTAGACGCGCCACCGGGGAGCTGTTTTTT.

The chain employs TRBV30 and TRBJ1-6, with TRBD1 as a possible D gene (5 bases). Germline loops: CDR1 GTSNPN, CDR2 SVGIG (reference sequence). Trimming took off 0 bases at V and 5 bases at J, with 11 bases between the two ends. The length of the CDR3 is 15 residues. The CDR3 coding sequence is TGTGCCTGGAGTGTAGGCGGGACGAATAATTCACCCCTCCACTTT. As protein: CAWSVGGTNNSPLHF.

The chain joins TRBV21-1 to TRBJ2-7; the table calls TRBD1, which could not be checked here. TRBV21-1 is deemed a pseudogene. The CDR3 spans 17 residues. This CDR3 reads CASSPRPQDRGHNEQYF. CDR3 nucleotide sequence: TGTGCCAGCAGCCCCCGTCCGCAGGACAGGGGGCATAACGAGCAGTACTTC.

The chain has TRBV29-1 and TRBJ2-7, with D maybe TRBD2 (6 bases). The CDR3 sequence is 14 residues long. The V end lost 4 bases, the J end lost 7 bases, and 20 bases lay between the germline ends. CDR1 and CDR2 from the germline V gene are SQVTM and ANQGSEA. The CDR3 DNA reads TGCAGCGTTGGCCGGGAGAGTCTATTTCCAGAGCAGTACTTC. Its translation is CSVGRESLFPEQYF.

The count of this clone is one. The chain joins TRBV11-1 to TRBJ2-1, with 8 bases lining up with TRBD2. Germline loops: CDR1 SGHAT, CDR2 FQDESV (reference sequence). V lost 5 bases and J lost 16; bases outside the gene matches: 13. This CDR3 comprises 13 residues. DNA for the CDR3: TGTGCCAGCAGCCCCACGATAGCGGGACGCGCTTTCTTC. Translated, it gives CASSPTIAGRAFF.

The V and J genes are TRBV27 and TRBJ1-2; a weak D match, TRBD1 (6 bases). The germline CDR1 and CDR2 sequences are MNHEY and SMNVEV (reference sequence). V lost 10 bases and J lost 4, with 22 bases in between. The CDR3 is made up of 15 amino acids. CDR3 coding DNA: TGTGCCACTAAAAGCGGGGGCGCGGGTAGCTATGGCTACACCTTC. Translating gives CATKSGGAGSYGYTF.